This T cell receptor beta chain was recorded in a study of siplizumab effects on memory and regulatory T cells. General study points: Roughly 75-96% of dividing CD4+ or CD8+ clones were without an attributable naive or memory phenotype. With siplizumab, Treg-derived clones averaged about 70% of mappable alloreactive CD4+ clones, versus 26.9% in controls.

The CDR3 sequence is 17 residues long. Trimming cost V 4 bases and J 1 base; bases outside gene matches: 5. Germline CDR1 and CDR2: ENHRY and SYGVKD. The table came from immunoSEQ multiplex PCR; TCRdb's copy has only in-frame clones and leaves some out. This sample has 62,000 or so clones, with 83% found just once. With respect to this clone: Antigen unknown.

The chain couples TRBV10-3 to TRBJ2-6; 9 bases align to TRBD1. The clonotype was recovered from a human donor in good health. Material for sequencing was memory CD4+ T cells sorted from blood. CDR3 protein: CAISVETGGSGANVLTF. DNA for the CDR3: TGTGCCATCAGTGTCGAGACAGGGGGGTCTGGGGCCAACGTCCTGACTTTC.